The TCR beta chain under discussion was sequenced for a study of blood T cell repertoires in COVID-19. V lost 5 bases and J 4 bases, leaving 11 bases between the germline ends. The CDR3 consists of 13 residues. Germline CDR1 MNHEY, CDR2 SMNVEV (reference sequence). Sequencing used immunoSEQ multiplex PCR; TCRdb keeps in-frame clones, though not all of them. Among around 330,000 clones listed, roughly 90% were seen once. V gene TRBV27 combines with J gene TRBJ1-1, with D unclear. The receptor was isolated from a woman aged 18-30 years who had recovered from COVID-19. Material: PBMCs or T cells enriched from blood (not recorded which). The DNA of the CDR3 is TGTGCCAGCAGTGCACAGCGGGTCACTGAAGCTTTCTTT. The encoded protein is CASSAQRVTEAFF.